These 22 T cell receptor beta chains were sequenced from one sample in a study of response to subunit inactivated influenza vaccine. MiXCR was run by TCRdb on the RT-PCR reads, yielding one entry per CDR3 protein. The sample has about 650,000 distinct CDR3 sequences; 14% are singletons. Sequencing used PBMCs from blood, obtained 14 to 15 days before vaccination. Receptors originate from a man between 45 and 60 years old who received an inactivated influenza vaccine.

The V gene is TRBV6-1, the J gene TRBJ2-1; possibly TRBD1 for D (5 bases). Germline CDR1 reads MNHNS; CDR2 reads SASEGT. This CDR3 is 15 amino acids long. The V end was cut by 6 bases, the J end by 0 bases, with 12 bases between. CDR3 nucleotide sequence: TGTGCCAGCAGCAAACAGGTTAGCTCCTACAATGAGCAGTTCTTC. This encodes CASSKQVSSYNEQFF.

The V gene is TRBV28, the J gene TRBJ2-3; TRBD2 might be the D (5 bases). The CDR3 contains 13 residues. The germline CDR1 and CDR2 sequences are MDHEN and SYDVKM. Trimming left V 6 bases short and J 5 bases short, with 12 bases between. In DNA form, the CDR3 reads TGTGCCAGCAGGGATGTCCGGGAAGATACGCAGTATTTT. Amino acids: CASRDVREDTQYF. Drawing the rest from reference TRBV28 and TRBJ2-3, the complete variable domain is DVKVTQSSRYLVKRTGEKVFLECVQDMDHENMFWYRQDPGLGLRLIYFSYDVKMKEKGDIPEGYSVSREKKERFSLILESASTNQTSMYLCASRDVREDTQYFGPGTRLTVL.

This clonotype was seen a handful of times. The rearrangement links TRBV6-5 to TRBJ1-2; 7 nucleotides line up with TRBD1. This CDR3 comprises 14 residues. Germline-derived CDR1 and CDR2 are MNHEY and SVGAGI. V was clipped by 4 bases and J by 3 bases; unmatched bases: 5. The chain's CDR3 is CASSSGTEYYGYTF. The CDR3 region has the DNA TGTGCCAGCAGTTCCGGGACAGAGTACTATGGCTACACCTTC.

This clonotype was observed at least ten times. The chain couples TRBV24-1 to TRBJ2-5; a weak D match, TRBD1 (6 bases). Trimming left V 3 bases short and J 5 bases short, with 18 bases between. The CDR3 totals 16 residues. Germline-derived CDR1 and CDR2 are KGHDR and SFDVKD. The CDR3 loop is CATSDGASKGEETQYF. CDR3 bases: TGTGCCACCAGTGATGGGGCCTCTAAGGGGGAGGAGACCCAGTACTTC.

The chain uses TRBV6-2 or TRBV6-3 and TRBJ2-7, with D perhaps TRBD2 (5 bases). V lost 6 bases and J lost 2, with 17 bases in between. The CDR3 totals 15 residues. Per the germline V gene, CDR1 is MNHEY and CDR2 is SVGEGT. The CDR3 nucleotides read TGTGCCAGCAGCCGAGGACTTCATCAAACCTACGAGCAGTACTTC. This codes for CASSRGLHQTYEQYF.

This rearrangement joins TRBV5-5 to TRBJ1-1; no definite D call. Germline V gene sequence: CDR1 SGHKS, CDR2 YYEKEE (reference sequence). V was trimmed by 4 bases and J by 8 bases, leaving 15 bases between them. This CDR3 spans 13 amino acids. This CDR3 reads CASSPGVLCEAFF. The CDR3 DNA reads as TGTGCCAGCAGCCCCGGGGTCCTCTGCGAAGCTTTCTTT. Supplemented by reference TRBV5-5 and TRBJ1-1, the full variable domain reads DAGVTQSPTHLIKTRGQQVTLRCSPISGHKSVSWYQQVLGQGPQFIFQYYEKEERGRGNFPDRFSARQFPNYSSELNVNALLLGDSALYLCASSPGVLCEAFFGQGTRLTVV.

V usage is TRBV20-1 and J usage is TRBJ2-1; 12 nucleotides line up with TRBD2. V lost 0 bases, J lost 1 base, and 7 bases stayed unmatched. Germline V gives CDR1 DFQATT, CDR2 SNEGSKA (reference sequence). There are 18 residues in the CDR3. CDR3 sequence: CSARDLTTSGSSYNEQFF. The CDR3 bases are TGCAGTGCTAGAGATCTCACGACTAGCGGGAGTTCCTACAATGAGCAGTTCTTC.

This clonotype was seen at least ten times. The chain combines TRBV7-2 with TRBJ2-7; 7 nucleotides line up with TRBD1. This CDR3 contains 13 residues. V gave up 4 bases and J gave up 2 bases; unmatched junction bases: 2. Germline-derived CDR1 and CDR2 are SGHTA and FQGNSA. The DNA of the CDR3 is TGTGCCAGCAGCTCGGACAGGACCTACGAGCAGTACTTC. Translation: CASSSDRTYEQYF.

The chain is built from TRBV6-1 and TRBJ2-3; D tentatively reads TRBD1 or TRBD2 (6 bases each). Germline V gene sequence: CDR1 MNHNS, CDR2 SASEGT. The ends were cut back, 3 bases at V and 3 bases at J, with 16 bases in the middle. The CDR3 runs 16 residues. CDR3 protein: CASSELALGGTDTQYF. CDR3 DNA: TGTGCCAGCAGTGAGCTTGCGTTAGGGGGGACAGATACGCAGTATTTT.

This clonotype appeared a few times. The chain employs TRBV7-9 and TRBJ2-1; D perhaps matches TRBD1 (5 bases). CDR1 SEHNR and CDR2 FQNEAQ come from the germline V gene (reference sequence). CDR3 length: 11 amino acids. CDR3 coding DNA: TGTGGGACATTGTCCTACAATGAGCAGTTCTTC. Translating gives CGTLSYNEQFF. The complete variable domain, with remaining parts taken from reference TRBV7-9 and TRBJ2-1, reads DTGVSQNPRHKITKRGQNVTFRCDPISEHNRLYWYRQTLGQGPEFLTYFQNEAQLEKSRLLSDRFSAERPKGSFSTLEIQRTEQGDSAMYLCGTLSYNEQFFGPGTRLTVL.

The chain recombines TRBV2 with TRBJ2-2; D is perhaps TRBD2 (5 bases). V lost 6 bases, J lost 0 bases, and 11 bases lay in between. CDR1 is SNHLY, CDR2 FYNNEI, per germline. The CDR3 covers 15 residues. CDR3 DNA sequence: TGTGCCAGCAGCGCAACGGACTCGAACACCGGGGAGCTGTTTTTT. Residues: CASSATDSNTGELFF.

A few counts support this clonotype. The V and J genes are TRBV7-9 and TRBJ1-1; TRBD1 is a possible D gene (5 bases). CDR1 SEHNR and CDR2 FQNEAQ come from the germline V gene (reference sequence). This CDR3 contains 14 residues. V was pared by 2 bases and J by 1 base, with 8 bases between. The CDR3 coding sequence is TGTGCCAGCAGCTTATATGGGGCGAACACTGAAGCTTTCTTT. Its protein product is CASSLYGANTEAFF.

This clonotype was picked up a small number of times. The V and J genes are TRBV27 and TRBJ2-2; 8 bases map to TRBD1. V trimming: 6 bases; J trimming: 5 bases; junction bases outside the gene matches: 8. The CDR3 loop spans 15 amino acids. Germline CDR1 reads MNHEY; CDR2 reads SMNVEV (reference sequence). CDR3 coding DNA: TGTGCCAGCAGCTATGGACAGGGAAGTACCGGGGAGCTGTTTTTT. This sequence encodes CASSYGQGSTGELFF.

This clonotype came up a few times. The chain couples TRBV2 to TRBJ1-4; no clear D. Trimming stripped 10 bases from V and 10 bases from J, with 19 bases between. The length of the CDR3 is 13 residues. Per germline, CDR1 SNHLY and CDR2 FYNNEI. CDR3 sequence (DNA): TGTGCCACAACCGAGGGTATAGGAGGAAAACTGTTTTTT. Translated: CATTEGIGGKLFF.

The chain is built from TRBV20-1 and TRBJ2-5; the D is unclear. CDR1 is DFQATT and CDR2 is SNEGSKA in the germline V gene (reference sequence). The ends were cut back, 5 bases at V and 7 bases at J, with 14 bases in the middle. The CDR3 extends over 12 amino acids. The CDR3 DNA sequence: TGCAGTGCTTCAGTCCCGGCAGGGACCCAGTACTTC. Protein product: CSASVPAGTQYF.

This clonotype occurred a few times. The J gene is TRBJ1-2, the V gene TRBV10-2; D is ambiguous. Germline V gene data show CDR1 as WSHSY and CDR2 as SAAADI. The CDR3 length is 14 residues. Between the trimmed V and J ends, which lost 2 bases and 8 bases, there was a span of 15 bases. CDR3 amino acids: CASSERLVKGGYTF. The CDR3 DNA reads TGCGCCAGCAGTGAGCGGCTGGTGAAGGGCGGCTACACCTTC.

V and J are TRBV2 and TRBJ1-5; possible D gene TRBD1, 5 bases. The V gene's germline CDR1 is SNHLY and CDR2 FYNNEI. V gave up 1 base and J gave up 4 bases, with 14 bases separating them. There are 16 residues in the CDR3. The CDR3 spells CASSEGVQGPNQPQHF. The CDR3 DNA reads TGTGCCAGCAGTGAAGGCGTCCAGGGTCCTAATCAGCCCCAGCATTTT. The entire variable domain, with the rest obtained from reference TRBV2 and TRBJ1-5, is as follows: EPEVTQTPSHQVTQMGQEVILRCVPISNHLYFYWYRQILGQKVEFLVSFYNNEISEKSEIFDDQFSVERPDGSNFTLKIRSTKLEDSAMYFCASSEGVQGPNQPQHFGDGTRLSIL.

This clonotype was seen only a few times. The rearrangement uses TRBV5-1 and TRBJ2-5, with D perhaps matching TRBD1 or TRBD2 (5 bases each). The CDR3 consists of 16 residues. Germline V gene data show CDR1 as SGHRS and CDR2 as YFSETQ. The V end lost 2 bases, the J end lost 1 base, and 15 bases lay between the germline ends. This CDR3 is CASSFQVGASQETQYF. CDR3 bases: TGCGCCAGCAGCTTTCAGGTCGGGGCTTCCCAAGAGACCCAGTACTTC.

This clonotype came up many times. The rearrangement uses TRBV2 and TRBJ2-5, with 8 positions matching TRBD1. Germline values: CDR1 SNHLY, CDR2 FYNNEI. The V gene end was trimmed by 2 bases and the J gene end by 4 bases; junction bases not matched to a gene: 9. CDR3 length: 16 residues. The CDR3 reads CASSEPVQGARETQYF. The CDR3 coding sequence is TGTGCCAGCAGTGAACCCGTCCAGGGGGCGAGAGAGACCCAGTACTTC.

The chain carries TRBV5-1 and TRBJ2-2; 7 bases agree with TRBD1. Trimming cost V 0 bases and J 4 bases; bases outside gene matches: 6. The CDR3 has 16 amino acids. Per the germline V gene, CDR1 is SGHRS and CDR2 is YFSETQ. Written as DNA, the CDR3 is TGCGCCAGCAGCTTGGAAGGGGGCGTGCTCACCGGGGAGCTGTTTTTT. Translated: CASSLEGGVLTGELFF. Using reference TRBV5-1 and TRBJ2-2 for the parts outside the CDR3, the full variable domain is KAGVTQTPRYLIKTRGQQVTLSCSPISGHRSVSWYQQTPGQGLQFLFEYFSETQRNKGNFPGRFSGRQFSNSRSEMNVSTLELGDSALYLCASSLEGGVLTGELFFGEGSRLTVL.

The genes are TRBV6-2 or TRBV6-3 and TRBJ2-4, with 10 nucleotides matching TRBD2. Germline CDR1 and CDR2: MNHEY and SVGEGT. CDR3 length equals 17 residues. V gave up 0 bases and J gave up 1 base; unmatched junction bases: 3. The CDR3 DNA sequence: TGTGCCAGCAGTTACTCTGGGACTAGCGTCGCCAAAAACATTCAGTACTTC. Its translation is CASSYSGTSVAKNIQYF.

The gene calls are TRBV2 and TRBJ1-4, with D possibly TRBD1 on 6 matching bases. Deletions cut 6 bases from V and 7 bases from J, with 18 bases between. The CDR3 has 15 amino acids. Germline-derived CDR1 and CDR2 are SNHLY and FYNNEI. The CDR3 DNA is TGTGCCAGCAGACGAGGGGGGTTTTCTTTTGAAAAACTGTTTTTT. Amino acid sequence: CASRRGGFSFEKLFF. The whole variable domain, remainder taken from reference TRBV2 and TRBJ1-4, is EPEVTQTPSHQVTQMGQEVILRCVPISNHLYFYWYRQILGQKVEFLVSFYNNEISEKSEIFDDQFSVERPDGSNFTLKIRSTKLEDSAMYFCASRRGGFSFEKLFFGSGTQLSVL.